These 11 T cell receptor beta chains originate from one sample sequenced in a study of OX40 agonist ivuxolimab in advanced cancers. Using immunoSEQ multiplex PCR, the repertoire was profiled, and TCRdb retains in-frame clones only, with some absent. The table has about 7,300 clones, over 75% seen once. Sequenced here: CD4+ or CD8+ T cells sorted from blood, sampled in a trial of the OX40 agonist ivuxolimab. These receptor sequences come from an adult with an advanced solid tumor such as melanoma, head and neck, liver or kidney cancer.

The chain has TRBV5-6 and TRBJ2-4; no reliable D call. The germline V gene encodes CDR1 SGHDT and CDR2 YYEEEE. Trimming took 0 bases from V and 5 from J, leaving 9 bases between them. This CDR3 is built from 14 residues. DNA for the CDR3: TGTGCCAGCAGCTTGGGTACGGCTCAAAACATTCAGTACTTC. Protein product: CASSLGTAQNIQYF.

The genes are TRBV9 and TRBJ1-3, with D unresolved. The V end was cut by 5 bases, the J end by 8 bases, with 17 bases between. This CDR3 comprises 14 residues. Germline CDR1 and CDR2: SGDLS and YYNGEE. CDR3 in amino acids: CASSTESRPDTIYF. The CDR3 DNA reads as TGTGCCAGCAGTACCGAGAGCAGGCCGGACACCATATATTTT.

This clone was counted between two and nine times. Other DNA sequences from this sample encode an identical CDR3 as well. The chain uses TRBV6-5 and TRBJ1-5; no clear D gene. The CDR3 is 14 amino acids. Germline V gene lookup returns CDR1 MNHEY and CDR2 SVGAGI. V lost 8 bases, J lost 3 bases, and 14 bases lay in between. The CDR3 loop is CASGSGTANQPQHF. The CDR3 bases are TGTGCCAGCGGGTCGGGCACCGCCAATCAGCCCCAGCATTTT.

The table lists this clone with a few counts. The chain links TRBV10-3 to TRBJ1-1; D remains unclear. The CDR3 spans 13 residues. The V gene lost 6 bases and the J gene lost 5 bases, with 13 bases spanning the gap. Germline assignment: CDR1 ENHRY and CDR2 SYGVKD. The CDR3 loop reads CAIRTSAETEAFF. Here the CDR3 DNA reads TGTGCCATCAGGACCTCAGCGGAAACTGAAGCTTTCTTT.

The sample holds one count of this clone. V gene TRBV20-1 combines with J gene TRBJ2-1; D possibly corresponds to TRBD1 (5 bases). The CDR3 length is 11 residues. Per germline, CDR1 DFQATT and CDR2 SNEGSKA (reference sequence). Here the CDR3 reads CTAQGGNEQFF. The CDR3 DNA follows: TGCACGGCCCAGGGTGGCAATGAGCAGTTCTTC.

This clone was seen once. The chain has TRBV4-1 and TRBJ1-2, with D unresolved. The germline gives CDR1 MGHRA, CDR2 YSYEKL. The CDR3 totals 16 residues. V lost 5 bases and J 4 bases, leaving 20 bases between the germline ends. This CDR3 reads CASSCRKNRKTYGYTF. CDR3 nucleotides: TGCGCCAGCAGCTGTCGGAAGAACCGAAAGACCTATGGCTACACCTTC.

The CDR3, as DNA: TGTGCCAGCAGCCAGGAAATGGACAGGGGGGGTCAGCCCCAGCATTTT. This codes for CASSQEMDRGGQPQHF. V is TRBV7-9 and J is TRBJ1-5, with 10 bases fitting TRBD1. The V and J ends lost 5 bases and 6 bases, in that order; junction bases with no gene match: 10. This CDR3 is built from 16 residues. In germline, CDR1 is SEHNR, CDR2 FQNEAQ (reference sequence).

This chain joins TRBV5-1 and TRBJ1-4; 7 bases agree with TRBD1. This CDR3 has 15 residues. The junction had 6 bases not matched to a gene; V was cut back by 4 bases and J by 3 bases. The V gene's germline CDR1 is SGHRS and CDR2 YFSETQ. As DNA, the CDR3 is TGCGCCAGCAGCACCCTGGGACAGTCTAATGAAAAACTGTTTTTT. Translated, it gives CASSTLGQSNEKLFF.

The genes are TRBV7-9 and TRBJ1-1; 8 nucleotides line up with TRBD1. The trim removed 5 bases at V and 4 bases at J, leaving 6 bases unmatched. CDR1 is SEHNR, CDR2 FQNEAQ, per germline (reference sequence). This CDR3 region has 14 residues. The CDR3 is CASSQAGGFTEAFF. The CDR3 region has the DNA TGTGCCAGCAGCCAAGCAGGGGGCTTCACTGAAGCTTTCTTT. Together with reference TRBV7-9 and TRBJ1-1, the CDR3 gives the full variable domain: DTGVSQNPRHKITKRGQNVTFRCDPISEHNRLYWYRQTLGQGPEFLTYFQNEAQLEKSRLLSDRFSAERPKGSFSTLEIQRTEQGDSAMYLCASSQAGGFTEAFFGQGTRLTVV.

V usage is TRBV10-1 and J usage is TRBJ2-1; 7 bases are shared with TRBD1. In germline, CDR1 is WNHNN, CDR2 SYGVQD (reference sequence). This CDR3 spans 15 amino acids. V lost 7 bases, J lost 6 bases, and 12 bases stayed unmatched. CDR3 coding DNA: TGCGCCAGCAACATAAGACAGGGTTCAGGCAATGAGCAGTTCTTC. Its protein is CASNIRQGSGNEQFF.

This sequence joins TRBV7-8 and TRBJ2-2, with D hard to call. In germline, CDR1 is SGHVS, CDR2 FQNEAQ. The V and J ends lost 3 bases and 4 bases respectively, with 3 bases between them. The CDR3 spans 12 residues. The CDR3 sequence is CASSFPTGELFF. The CDR3 nucleotides are TGTGCCAGCAGCTTTCCCACCGGGGAGCTGTTTTTT.